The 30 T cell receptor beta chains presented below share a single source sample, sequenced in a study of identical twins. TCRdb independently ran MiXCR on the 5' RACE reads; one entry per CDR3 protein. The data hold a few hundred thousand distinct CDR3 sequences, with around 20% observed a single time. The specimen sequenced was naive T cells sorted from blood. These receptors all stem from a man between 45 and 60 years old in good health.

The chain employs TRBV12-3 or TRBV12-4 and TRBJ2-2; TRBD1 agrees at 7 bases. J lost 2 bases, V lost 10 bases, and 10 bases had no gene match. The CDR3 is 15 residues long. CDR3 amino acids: CATSTGQDNTGELFF. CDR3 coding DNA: TGTGCCACGTCAACCGGACAGGATAACACCGGGGAGCTGTTTTTT.

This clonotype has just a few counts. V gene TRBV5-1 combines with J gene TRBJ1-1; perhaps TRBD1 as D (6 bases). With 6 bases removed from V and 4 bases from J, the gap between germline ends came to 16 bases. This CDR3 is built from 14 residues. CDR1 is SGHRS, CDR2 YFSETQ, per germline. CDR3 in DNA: TGCGCCAGCAACCCGACAGGCTCGGTCACTGAAGCTTTCTTT. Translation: CASNPTGSVTEAFF.

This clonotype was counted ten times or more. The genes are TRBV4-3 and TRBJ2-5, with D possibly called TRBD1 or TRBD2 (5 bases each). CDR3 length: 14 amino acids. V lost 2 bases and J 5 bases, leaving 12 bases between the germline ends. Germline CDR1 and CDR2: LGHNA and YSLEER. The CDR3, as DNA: TGCGCCAGCAGCCAATCCCGGGGCGGGGAGACCCAGTACTTC. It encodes CASSQSRGGETQYF.

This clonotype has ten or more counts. Written as DNA, the CDR3 is TGTGCCAGCAGCTTAGCGAGGAGGGAAGCCGATACGCAGTATTTT. It specifies CASSLARREADTQYF. J is TRBJ2-3 and V is TRBV7-2; D perhaps matches TRBD2 (6 bases). The V gene's germline CDR1 is SGHTA and CDR2 FQGNSA. The CDR3 spans 15 residues. V lost 0 bases and J 6 bases, leaving 13 bases between the germline ends.

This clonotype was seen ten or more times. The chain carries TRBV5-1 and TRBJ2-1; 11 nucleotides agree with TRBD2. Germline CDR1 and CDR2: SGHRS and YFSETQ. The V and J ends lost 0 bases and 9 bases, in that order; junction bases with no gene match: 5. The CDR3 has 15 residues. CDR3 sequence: CASSLETSGSGEQFF. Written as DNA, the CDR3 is TGCGCCAGCAGCTTGGAAACTAGCGGGAGCGGTGAGCAGTTCTTC.

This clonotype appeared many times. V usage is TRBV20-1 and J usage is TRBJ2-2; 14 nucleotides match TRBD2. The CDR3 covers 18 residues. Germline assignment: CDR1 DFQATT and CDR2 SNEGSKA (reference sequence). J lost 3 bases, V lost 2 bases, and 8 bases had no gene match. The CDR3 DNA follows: TGCAGTGCTAGAACAACGACTAGCGGGAGGGCCGACACCGGGGAGCTGTTTTTT. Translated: CSARTTTSGRADTGELFF.

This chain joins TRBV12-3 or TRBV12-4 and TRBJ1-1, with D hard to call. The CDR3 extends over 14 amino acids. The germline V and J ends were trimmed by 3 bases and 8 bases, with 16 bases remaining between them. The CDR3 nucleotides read TGTGCCAGCAGTTTGGACGGGAGGCGGCCCGAAGCTTTCTTT. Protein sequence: CASSLDGRRPEAFF.

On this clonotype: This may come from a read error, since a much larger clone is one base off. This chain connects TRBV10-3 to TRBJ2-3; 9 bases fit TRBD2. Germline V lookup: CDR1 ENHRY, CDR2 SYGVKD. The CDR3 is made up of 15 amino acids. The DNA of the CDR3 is TGTGCCATCAGCCGTATGACTAGCGGCACAGATACGCAGTGTTTT. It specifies CAISRMTSGTDTQCF.

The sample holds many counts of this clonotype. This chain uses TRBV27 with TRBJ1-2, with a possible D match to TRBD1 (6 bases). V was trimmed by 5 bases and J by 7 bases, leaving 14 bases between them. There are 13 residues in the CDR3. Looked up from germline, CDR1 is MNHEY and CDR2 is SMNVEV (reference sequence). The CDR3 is CASSRQVSGGYTF. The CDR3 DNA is TGTGCCAGCAGTCGACAGGTTTCCGGTGGCTACACCTTC.

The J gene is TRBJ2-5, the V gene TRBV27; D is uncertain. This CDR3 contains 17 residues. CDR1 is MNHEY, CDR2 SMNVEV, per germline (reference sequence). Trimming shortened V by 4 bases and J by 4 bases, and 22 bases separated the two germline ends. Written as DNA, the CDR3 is TGTGCCAGCAGTTCAACCTCGGACGCTCTACGGGTAGAGACCCAGTACTTC. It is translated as CASSSTSDALRVETQYF.

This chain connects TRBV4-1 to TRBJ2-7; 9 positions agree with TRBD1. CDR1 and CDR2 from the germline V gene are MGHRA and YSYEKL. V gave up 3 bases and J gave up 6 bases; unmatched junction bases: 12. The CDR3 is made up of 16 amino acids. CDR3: CASSQGQGGSSFEQYF. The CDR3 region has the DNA TGCGCCAGCAGCCAGGGACAGGGCGGGAGTTCGTTCGAGCAGTACTTC.

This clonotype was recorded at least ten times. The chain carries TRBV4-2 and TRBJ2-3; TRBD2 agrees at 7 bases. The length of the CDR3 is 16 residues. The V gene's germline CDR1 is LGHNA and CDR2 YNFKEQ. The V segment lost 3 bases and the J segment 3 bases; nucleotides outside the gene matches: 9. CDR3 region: CASSQILGGGTDTQYF. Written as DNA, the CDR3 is TGTGCCAGCAGCCAGATACTGGGGGGGGGGACAGATACGCAGTATTTT.

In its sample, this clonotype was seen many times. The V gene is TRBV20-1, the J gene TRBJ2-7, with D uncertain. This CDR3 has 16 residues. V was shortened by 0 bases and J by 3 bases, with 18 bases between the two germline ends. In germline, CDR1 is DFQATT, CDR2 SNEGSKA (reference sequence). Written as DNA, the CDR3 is TGCAGTGCTAGAGACCCTGACGGCGGTTCTCTCTACGAGCAGTACTTC. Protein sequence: CSARDPDGGSLYEQYF.

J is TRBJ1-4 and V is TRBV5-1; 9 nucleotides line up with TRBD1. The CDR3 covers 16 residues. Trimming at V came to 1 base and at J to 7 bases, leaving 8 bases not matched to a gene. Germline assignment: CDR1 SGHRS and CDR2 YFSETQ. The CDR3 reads CASSLSPGQGGEKLFF. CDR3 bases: TGCGCCAGCAGCTTGTCCCCGGGACAGGGCGGTGAAAAACTGTTTTTT.

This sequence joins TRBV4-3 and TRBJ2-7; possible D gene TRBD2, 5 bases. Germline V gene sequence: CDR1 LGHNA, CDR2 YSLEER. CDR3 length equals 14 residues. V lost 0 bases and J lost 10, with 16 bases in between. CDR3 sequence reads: CASSQDSRRSVQYF. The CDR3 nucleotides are TGCGCCAGCAGCCAAGATTCCAGGCGTAGCGTTCAGTACTTC.

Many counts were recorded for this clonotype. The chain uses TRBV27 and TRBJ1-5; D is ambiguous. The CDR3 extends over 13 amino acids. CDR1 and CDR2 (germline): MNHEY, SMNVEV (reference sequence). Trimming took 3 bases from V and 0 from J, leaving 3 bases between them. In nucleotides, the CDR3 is TGTGCCAGCAGTTTTTATAGCAATCAGCCCCAGCATTTT. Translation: CASSFYSNQPQHF.

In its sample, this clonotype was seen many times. The CDR3, as DNA: TGTGCCAGCAGGCCAGGGAGTAATGAGCAGTTCTTC. Translation: CASRPGSNEQFF. This sequence joins TRBV12-3 or TRBV12-4 and TRBJ2-1; D assignment may be TRBD1 or TRBD2 (5 bases each). The CDR3 consists of 12 residues. V lost 6 bases to trimming and J lost 7 bases, with 10 bases between them.

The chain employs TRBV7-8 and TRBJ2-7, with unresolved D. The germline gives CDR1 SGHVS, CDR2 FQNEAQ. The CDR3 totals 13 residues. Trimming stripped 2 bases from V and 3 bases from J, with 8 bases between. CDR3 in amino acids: CASSLNKNYEQYF. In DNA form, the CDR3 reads TGTGCCAGCAGCTTAAACAAAAACTACGAGCAGTACTTC. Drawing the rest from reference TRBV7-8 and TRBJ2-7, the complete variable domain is GAGVSQSPRYKVAKRGQDVALRCDPISGHVSLFWYQQALGQGPEFLTYFQNEAQLDKSGLPSDRFFAERPEGSVSTLKIQRTQQEDSAVYLCASSLNKNYEQYFGPGTRLTVT.

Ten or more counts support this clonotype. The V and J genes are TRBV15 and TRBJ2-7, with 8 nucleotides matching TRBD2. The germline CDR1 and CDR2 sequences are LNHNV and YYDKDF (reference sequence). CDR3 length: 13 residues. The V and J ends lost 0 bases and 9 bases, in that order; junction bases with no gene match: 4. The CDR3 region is CATSRDREGRQYF. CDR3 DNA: TGTGCCACCAGCAGAGATCGGGAGGGTCGGCAGTACTTC.

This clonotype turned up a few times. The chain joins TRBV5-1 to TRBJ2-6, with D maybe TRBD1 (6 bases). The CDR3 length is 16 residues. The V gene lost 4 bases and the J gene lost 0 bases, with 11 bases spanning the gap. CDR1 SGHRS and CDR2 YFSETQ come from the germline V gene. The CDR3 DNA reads TGCGCCAGCAGCCCCGACAGGAACTCTGGGGCCAACGTCCTGACTTTC. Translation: CASSPDRNSGANVLTF.

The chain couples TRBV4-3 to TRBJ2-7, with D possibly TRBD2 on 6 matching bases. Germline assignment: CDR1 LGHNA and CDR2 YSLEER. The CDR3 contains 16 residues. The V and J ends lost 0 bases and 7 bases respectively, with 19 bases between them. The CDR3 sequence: CASSQDGDGGTGEQYF. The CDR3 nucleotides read TGCGCCAGCAGCCAAGATGGGGATGGCGGGACGGGGGAGCAGTACTTC.

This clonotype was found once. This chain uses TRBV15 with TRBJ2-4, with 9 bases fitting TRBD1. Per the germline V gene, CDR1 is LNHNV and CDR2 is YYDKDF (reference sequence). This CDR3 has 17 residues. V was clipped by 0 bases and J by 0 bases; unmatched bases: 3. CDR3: CATSRETGGLAKNIQYF. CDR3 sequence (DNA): TGTGCCACCAGCAGAGAAACAGGGGGCCTAGCCAAAAACATTCAGTACTTC. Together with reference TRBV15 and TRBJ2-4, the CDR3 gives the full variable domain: DAMVIQNPRYQVTQFGKPVTLSCSQTLNHNVMYWYQQKSSQAPKLLFHYYDKDFNNEADTPDNFQSRRPNTSFCFLDIRSPGLGDTAMYLCATSRETGGLAKNIQYFGAGTRLSVL.

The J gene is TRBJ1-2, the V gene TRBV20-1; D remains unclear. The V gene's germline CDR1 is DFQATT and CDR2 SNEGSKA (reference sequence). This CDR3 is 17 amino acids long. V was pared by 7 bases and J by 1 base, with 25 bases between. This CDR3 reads CSGPWSNTRTDNYGYTF. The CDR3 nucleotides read TGCAGTGGCCCCTGGTCCAACACACGAACCGATAACTATGGCTACACCTTC.

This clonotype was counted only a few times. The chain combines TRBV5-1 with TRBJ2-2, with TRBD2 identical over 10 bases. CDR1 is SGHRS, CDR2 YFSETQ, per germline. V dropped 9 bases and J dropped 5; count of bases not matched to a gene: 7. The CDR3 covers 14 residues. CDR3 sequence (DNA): TGCGCCACCCAGACTAGCGGGTCGACCGGGGAGCTGTTTTTT. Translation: CATQTSGSTGELFF.

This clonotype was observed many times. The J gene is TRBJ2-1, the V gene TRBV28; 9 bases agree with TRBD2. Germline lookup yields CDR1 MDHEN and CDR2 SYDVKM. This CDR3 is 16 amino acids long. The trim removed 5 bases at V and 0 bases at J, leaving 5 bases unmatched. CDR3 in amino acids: CASSNPSGNSYNEQFF. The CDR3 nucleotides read TGTGCCAGCAGTAACCCTAGCGGGAACTCCTACAATGAGCAGTTCTTC.

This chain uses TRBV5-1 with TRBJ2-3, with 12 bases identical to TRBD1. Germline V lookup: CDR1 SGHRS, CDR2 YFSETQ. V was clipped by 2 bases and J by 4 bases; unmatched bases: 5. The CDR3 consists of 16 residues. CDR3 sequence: CASSLSGTGGPDTQYF. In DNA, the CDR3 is TGCGCCAGCAGCTTATCCGGGACAGGGGGCCCAGATACGCAGTATTTT.

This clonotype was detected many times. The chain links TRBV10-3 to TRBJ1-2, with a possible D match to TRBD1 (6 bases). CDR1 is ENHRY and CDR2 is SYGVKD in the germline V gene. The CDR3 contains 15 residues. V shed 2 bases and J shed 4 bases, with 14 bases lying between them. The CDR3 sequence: CAISETDSSFYGYTF. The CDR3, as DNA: TGTGCCATCAGTGAGACGGACAGCTCCTTCTATGGCTACACCTTC.

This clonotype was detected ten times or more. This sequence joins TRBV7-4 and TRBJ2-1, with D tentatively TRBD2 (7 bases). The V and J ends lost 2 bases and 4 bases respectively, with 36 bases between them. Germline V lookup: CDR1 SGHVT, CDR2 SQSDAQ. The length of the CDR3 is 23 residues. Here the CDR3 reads CASSLWVRGGLYKDGGLYNEQFF. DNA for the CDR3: TGTGCCAGCAGCTTATGGGTCCGAGGGGGGCTTTACAAGGACGGGGGGCTTTACAATGAGCAGTTCTTC.

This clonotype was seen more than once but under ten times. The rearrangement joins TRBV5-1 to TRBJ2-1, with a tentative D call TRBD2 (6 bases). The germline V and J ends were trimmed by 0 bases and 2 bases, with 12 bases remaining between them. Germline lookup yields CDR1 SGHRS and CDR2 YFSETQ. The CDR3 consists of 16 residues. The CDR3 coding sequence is TGCGCCAGCAGCTTGGTAGGGCGGGAAGCCTACAATGAGCAGTTCTTC. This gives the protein CASSLVGREAYNEQFF.

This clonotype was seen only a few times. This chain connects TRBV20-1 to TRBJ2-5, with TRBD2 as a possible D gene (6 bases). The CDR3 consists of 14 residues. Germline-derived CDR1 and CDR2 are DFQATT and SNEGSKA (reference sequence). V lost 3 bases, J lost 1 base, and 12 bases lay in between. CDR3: CSASGRGLQETQYF. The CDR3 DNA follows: TGCAGTGCTAGTGGGCGGGGCCTCCAAGAGACCCAGTACTTC.